This is a list of T cell receptor beta chains from one sample in a study of T cell responses to AZD1222 COVID-19 vaccine. This table comes from immunoSEQ multiplex PCR, and its TCRdb copy is limited to in-frame clones, with some not included. The data contain about 120,000 clones, around 85% of them seen just once; the ten biggest clones take up roughly 9.1%. Here the sequenced sample was peripheral blood, taken on day 0 of AZD1222 vaccination. The receptors come from an adult in good health. CDR3s include the opening cysteine and the closing phenylalanine or tryptophan. The D gene is left open where the match is weak. Rows may omit the clone size; those that give it use once, few, many or a size class.

>TRBJ2-2|TRBV11-2|-|-
CASNSRGPNTGELFF
TGTGCCAGCAACTCCAGGGGCCCGAACACCGGGGAGCTGTTTTTT
>TRBJ1-6|TRBV9|-|-
CASSQSTASPLHF
TGTGCCAGCAGCCAATCGACAGCGTCACCCCTCCACTTT
>TRBJ1-2|TRBV5-1|-|-
CASSPRNQDNYGYTF
TGCGCCAGCAGCCCGCGAAACCAGGATAACTATGGCTACACCTTC
>TRBJ2-1|TRBV7-2|-|TRBD2
CASSLGPVGGEVGEQFF
TGTGCCAGCAGCTTAGGTCCTGTCGGGGGGGAGGTCGGTGAGCAGTTCTTC
>TRBJ2-7|TRBV29-1|-|-
CSVGGYEQYF
TGCAGCGTTGGCGGCTACGAGCAGTACTTC
>TRBJ1-1|TRBV19|once|-
CASQPGQNTEAFF
TGTGCCAGTCAACCGGGACAGAACACTGAAGCTTTCTTT
>TRBJ2-7|TRBV6-5|-|-
CASSPRDLGPYEQYF
TGTGCCAGCAGTCCCCGAGATCTAGGACCCTACGAGCAGTACTTC
>TRBJ2-6|TRBV6-5|-|TRBD2
CASSYGAGAGANVLTF
TGTGCCAGCAGTTACGGAGCGGGGGCTGGGGCCAACGTCCTGACTTTC
>TRBJ2-1|TRBV27|-|TRBD2
CASSARTSGSLGLSNEQFF
TGTGCCAGCAGTGCGAGGACTAGCGGGAGTTTGGGTCTCTCGAATGAGCAGTTCTTC
>TRBJ2-7|TRBV7-8|-|TRBD2
CASSSWEGPHEQYF
TGTGCCAGCAGCTCATGGGAGGGGCCCCACGAGCAGTACTTC
>TRBJ2-7|TRBV7-2|-|TRBD2
CASSEGIAGTYEQYF
TGTGCCAGCAGCGAGGGGATAGCGGGTACCTACGAGCAGTACTTC
>TRBJ1-1|TRBV28|-|-
CASSLNLGQNTEAFF
TGTGCCAGCAGTTTAAATCTAGGGCAGAACACTGAAGCTTTCTTT
>TRBJ1-1|TRBV7-2|-|TRBD1
CASSLRQGAAFGTEAFF
TGTGCCAGCAGCTTAAGACAGGGGGCGGCATTTGGCACTGAAGCTTTCTTT
>TRBJ2-7|TRBV27|few|-
CASSVSVYSYEQYF
TGTGCCAGCAGCGTTAGCGTATACTCCTACGAGCAGTACTTC
>TRBJ1-2|TRBV18|-|-
CASSPPADYGYTF
TGTGCCAGCTCACCACCAGCGGACTATGGCTACACCTTC
>TRBJ2-7|TRBV19|-|TRBD1
CASSRTGSSYEQYF
TGTGCCAGTAGTAGGACAGGGAGCTCCTACGAGCAGTACTTC
>TRBJ2-3|TRBV30|-|-
CACLAAVTDTQYF
TGTGCCTGTCTCGCCGCGGTCACAGATACGCAGTATTTT
>TRBJ2-3|TRBV7-2|-|-
CASSLDSTDTQYF
TGTGCCAGCAGCTTAGACAGCACAGATACGCAGTATTTT
>TRBJ1-1|TRBV6-5|-|-
CASSWGGQREGFF
TGTGCCAGCAGTTGGGGGGGGCAGAGGGAGGGTTTCTTT
>TRBJ2-7|TRBV6-2/TRBV6-3|-|TRBD2
CASSYSVRLAGRPYEQYF
TGTGCCAGCAGTTACTCCGTGAGACTAGCGGGACGACCCTACGAGCAGTACTTC
>TRBJ2-3|TRBV5-4|-|-
CASSLKGPDTQYF
TGTGCCAGCAGCTTGAAAGGGCCAGATACGCAGTATTTT
>TRBJ1-1|TRBV27|-|-
CASSLYGGWTEAFF
TGTGCCAGCAGTTTATATGGGGGCTGGACTGAAGCTTTCTTT
>TRBJ1-1|TRBV18|-|TRBD1
CASSPGQGDEAFF
TGTGCCAGCTCACCGGGACAGGGCGATGAAGCTTTCTTT
>TRBJ1-2|TRBV10-3|once|-
CAISESSTGQSRSGYTF
TGTGCCATCAGTGAGTCCAGCACGGGCCAGTCCCGAAGCGGCTACACCTTC
>TRBJ2-5|TRBV3-1/TRBV3-2|-|-
CASSQGWRALLFQETQYF
TGTGCCAGCAGCCAAGGTTGGAGGGCGCTTCTATTTCAAGAGACCCAGTACTTC
>TRBJ1-1|TRBV18|-|-
CASSPGEGAFF
TGTGCCAGCTCACCGGGCGAGGGGGCTTTCTTT
>TRBJ2-7|TRBV7-2|-|-
CASSYLRGYEQYF
TGTGCCAGCAGCTATCTTAGGGGGTACGAGCAGTACTTC
>TRBJ2-1|TRBV2|-|TRBD2
CASSASSGGYNEQFF
TGTGCCAGCAGTGCCTCTAGCGGGGGGTACAATGAGCAGTTCTTC
>TRBJ1-6|TRBV2|few|-
CASSVDRASYSPLHF
TGTGCCAGCAGTGTGGACCGGGCCAGTTATTCACCCCTCCACTTT
>TRBJ2-1|TRBV7-3|-|TRBD2
CASSPLAGEVEQFF
TGTGCCAGCAGCCCCCTAGCGGGAGAAGTTGAGCAGTTCTTC
>TRBJ2-7|TRBV3-1/TRBV3-2|-|-
CASSPSGRRYEQYF
TGTGCCAGCAGCCCCTCAGGCAGGCGCTACGAGCAGTACTTC
>TRBJ2-3|TRBV29-1|-|TRBD2
CSVEWRGTDTQYF
TGCAGCGTTGAGTGGCGGGGGACAGATACGCAGTATTTT
>TRBJ2-7|TRBV6-2/TRBV6-3|-|TRBD1
CASSPKGTGRSYEQYF
TGTGCCAGCAGTCCAAAAGGGACAGGACGATCCTACGAGCAGTACTTC
>TRBJ1-2|TRBV25-1|-|TRBD1
CASSVDRGGYGYTF
TGTGCCAGCAGTGTGGACAGGGGAGGTTATGGCTACACCTTC
>TRBJ1-2|TRBV3-1/TRBV3-2|-|TRBD1
CASSQDRVDDGYTF
TGTGCCAGCAGCCAGGACAGGGTCGACGATGGCTACACCTTC
>TRBJ1-4|TRBV5-1|-|-
CASSFGRGKNEKLFF
TGCGCCAGCAGCTTCGGACGGGGAAAAAATGAAAAACTGTTTTTT
>TRBJ2-2|TRBV3-1/TRBV3-2|-|-
CASSQEISPGLRSGELFF
TGTGCCAGCAGCCAAGAAATAAGTCCGGGCCTAAGGAGCGGGGAGCTGTTTTTT
>TRBJ2-1|TRBV9|-|-
CASSATLNEQFF
TGTGCCAGCAGCGCTACTTTAAATGAGCAGTTCTTC
>TRBJ2-7|TRBV30|-|TRBD2
CAWSVKLAGGLGEQYF
TGTGCCTGGAGTGTCAAGCTAGCGGGGGGGCTTGGTGAGCAGTACTTC
>TRBJ2-7|TRBV30|-|-
CAWSARGEQYF
TGTGCCTGGAGTGCACGGGGCGAGCAGTACTTC
>TRBJ2-1|TRBV11-3|-|TRBD2
CASSLDTSGSYEQFF
TGTGCCAGCAGCTTAGATACTAGCGGGAGCTATGAGCAGTTCTTC
>TRBJ1-5|TRBV28|-|TRBD1
CAGARTGGVQPQHF
TGTGCCGGAGCACGTACAGGGGGTGTTCAGCCCCAGCATTTT
>TRBJ2-7|TRBV28|-|TRBD2
CASSLNTGTSGRKYF
TGTGCCAGCAGTCTCAACACCGGGACTAGCGGGAGAAAGTACTTC
>TRBJ1-5|TRBV4-1|-|-
CASKGSGNQPQHF
TGCGCCAGCAAAGGGAGCGGCAATCAGCCCCAGCATTTT
>TRBJ1-1|TRBV7-2|-|-
CASSLGGDRFTEAFF
TGTGCCAGCAGCTTAGGCGGCGACAGATTTACTGAAGCTTTCTTT
>TRBJ1-4|TRBV11-3|-|-
CASTFKAGVGDNEKLFF
TGTGCCAGCACCTTCAAGGCAGGGGTAGGGGATAATGAAAAACTGTTTTTT
>TRBJ2-7|TRBV6-6|-|-
CASSFYPSSYEQYF
TGTGCCAGCAGTTTCTACCCGAGCTCCTACGAGCAGTACTTC
>TRBJ1-2|TRBV7-9|-|-
CASSPAGTYGYTF
TGTGCCAGCAGCCCTGCAGGGACTTATGGCTACACCTTC